The rows below give T cell receptor beta chains drawn from one sample of a study of beta chain features in type 1 diabetes. Some clones are missing from TCRdb's copy, which holds only in-frame ones; the method was immunoSEQ multiplex PCR. Seen here are a few hundred thousand clones, 14% observed once, and the top ten hold roughly 0.02%. The sequencing sample was made of naive CD4+ T cells from blood. The receptors derive from a man aged 25-45 years with type 1 diabetes. Both conserved end residues are part of each CDR3. Each record gives: V gene, J gene, CDR3 length, clone size, D gene, CDR3 protein, CDR3 DNA. The D gene is left open where the match is weak. A row's size may be missing; if present it is once, few, many or a size class.

>TRBV27|TRBJ2-2|13|few|NA
CASRDTNTGELFF
TGTGCCAGCAGGGACACTAACACCGGGGAGCTGTTTTTT
>TRBV29-1|TRBJ1-2|12|few|NA
CSVDGAPYGYTF
TGCAGCGTTGACGGAGCCCCCTATGGCTACACCTTC
>TRBV29-1|TRBJ1-4|11|NA|NA
CSVSVGAKLFF
TGCAGCGTTTCGGTGGGAGCAAAACTGTTTTTT
>TRBV11-3|TRBJ2-3|15|few|TRBD2
CASSLEERGTDTQYF
TGTGCCAGCAGCTTAGAAGAGCGGGGGACAGATACGCAGTATTTT
>TRBV11-2|TRBJ2-5|14|few|NA
CASSSPGIQETQYF
TGTGCCAGCAGCTCTCCCGGGATCCAAGAGACCCAGTACTTC
>TRBV6-5|TRBJ2-7|11|NA|NA
CASSEWAEQYF
TGTGCCAGCAGTGAATGGGCCGAGCAGTACTTC
>TRBV9|TRBJ2-5|16|NA|NA
CASSPRRIQGKETQYF
TGTGCCAGCAGCCCCAGGCGAATACAGGGAAAAGAGACCCAGTACTTC
>TRBV27|TRBJ2-6|15|few|NA
CASSFPGAGANVLTF
TGTGCCAGCAGTTTTCCCGGGGCTGGGGCCAACGTCCTGACTTTC
>TRBV2|TRBJ1-4|15|few|NA
CASSELAATNEKLFF
TGTGCCAGCAGTGAGTTGGCAGCAACTAATGAAAAACTGTTTTTT
>TRBV27|TRBJ2-5|15|few|TRBD2
CASSLSGGSSETQYF
TGTGCCAGCAGTTTATCGGGCGGGAGTAGTGAGACCCAGTACTTC
>TRBV30|TRBJ2-7|12|NA|NA
CAWSARGYEQYF
TGTGCCTGGAGTGCCCGGGGCTACGAGCAGTACTTC
>TRBV19|TRBJ1-4|15|NA|NA
CASRRMHGTNEKLFF
TGTGCCAGTAGGCGGATGCACGGGACTAATGAAAAACTGTTTTTT
>TRBV11-2|TRBJ2-1|16|few|TRBD2
CASSLRSGGTYNEQFF
TGTGCCAGCAGCTTAAGGTCCGGGGGGACCTACAATGAGCAGTTCTTC
>TRBV1|TRBJ1-1|16|NA|NA
CTSSRLTGTVNTEAFF
TGCACCAGCAGCCGACTGACCGGGACAGTGAACACTGAAGCTTTCTTT
>TRBV7-6|TRBJ2-1|14|NA|TRBD2
CASSYGTSYNEQFF
TGTGCCAGCAGCTACGGGACTAGCTACAATGAGCAGTTCTTC
>TRBV13|TRBJ1-6|13|few|NA
CASSSQRGSPLHF
TGTGCCAGCAGCTCCCAACGCGGGTCACCCCTCCACTTT
>TRBV5-1|TRBJ2-7|15|NA|TRBD2
CASSLTSGGSYEQYF
TGCGCCAGCAGCTTGACTAGCGGGGGATCCTACGAGCAGTACTTC
>TRBV29-1|TRBJ2-1|15|few|TRBD2
CSVTLRGSGVNEQFF
TGCAGCGTTACCTTAAGGGGTAGCGGGGTCAATGAGCAGTTCTTC
>TRBV7-9|TRBJ2-5|14|few|TRBD1
CASSSGTGPGTQYF
TGTGCCAGCAGCTCGGGGACAGGGCCTGGGACCCAGTACTTC
>TRBV7-2|TRBJ1-5|15|NA|NA
CASSLAEGSNQPQHF
TGTGCCAGCAGCTTAGCGGAGGGTAGCAATCAGCCCCAGCATTTT
>TRBV7-2|TRBJ2-3|15|NA|TRBD2
CASSPFAGVADTQYF
TGTGCCAGCAGCCCTTTTGCGGGAGTGGCAGATACGCAGTATTTT
>TRBV19|TRBJ1-1|16|NA|NA
CASSISGMETRTEAFF
TGTGCCAGTAGTATTAGCGGGATGGAGACGAGGACTGAAGCTTTCTTT
>TRBV9|TRBJ2-1|14|NA|NA
CASSVASRINEQFF
TGTGCCAGCAGCGTAGCCTCCAGGATCAATGAGCAGTTCTTC
>TRBV6-5|TRBJ2-5|11|few|NA
CASSLLGTQYF
TGTGCCAGCAGCCTCCTCGGGACCCAGTACTTC
>TRBV5-1|TRBJ2-7|14|NA|NA
CASSFNAGSYEQYF
TGCGCCAGCAGCTTCAACGCGGGAAGCTACGAGCAGTACTTC